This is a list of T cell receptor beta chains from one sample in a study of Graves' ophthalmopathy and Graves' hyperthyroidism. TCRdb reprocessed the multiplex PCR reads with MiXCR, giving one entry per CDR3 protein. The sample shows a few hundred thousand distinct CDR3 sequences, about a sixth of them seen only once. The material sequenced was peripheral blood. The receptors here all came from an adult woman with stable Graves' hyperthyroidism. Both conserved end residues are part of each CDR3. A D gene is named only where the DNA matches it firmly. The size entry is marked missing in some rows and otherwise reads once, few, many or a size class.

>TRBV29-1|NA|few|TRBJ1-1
TGCAGCGTTCTCATCCCAGGCGGCACTGAAGCTTTCTTT
CSVLIPGGTEAFF
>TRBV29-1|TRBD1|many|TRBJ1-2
TGCAGCGTTGAAGATCGGGGACAGGGTCACGGCTACACCTTC
CSVEDRGQGHGYTF
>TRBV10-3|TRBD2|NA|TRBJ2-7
TGTGCCATCAGTGAGATTTTAGCGGGGCTGAAGATTTCCTACGAGCAGTACTTC
CAISEILAGLKISYEQYF
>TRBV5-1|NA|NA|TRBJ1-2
TGCGCCAGCAGCTTTACGGATAGGGACTATGGCTACACCTTC
CASSFTDRDYGYTF
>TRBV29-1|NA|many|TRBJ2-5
TGCAGCGTTGATACGACAGAAGAGACCCAGTACTTC
CSVDTTEETQYF
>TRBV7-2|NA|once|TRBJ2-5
TGTGCCAGCAGCTTAGCCGTGCCGGGACACCCTCAAGAGACCCAGTACTTC
CASSLAVPGHPQETQYF
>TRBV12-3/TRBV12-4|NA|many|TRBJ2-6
TGTGCCAGCAGTCCAGTAGTGTTCTCTGGGGCCAACGTCCTGACTTTC
CASSPVVFSGANVLTF
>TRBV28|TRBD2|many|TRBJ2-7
TGTGCCAGCAGCCCCTCTAGCGGGAGGCTCTCCTACGAGCAGTACTTC
CASSPSSGRLSYEQYF
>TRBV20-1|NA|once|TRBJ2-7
TGCAGTGCTAGAAATCAGGAGGAAATACCCTACGAGCAGTACTTC
CSARNQEEIPYEQYF
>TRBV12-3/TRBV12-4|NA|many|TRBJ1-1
TGTGCCAGCAGTTTAGGCCTCCACACTGAAGCTTTCTTT
CASSLGLHTEAFF
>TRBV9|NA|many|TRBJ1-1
TGTGCCAGCAGCGTAGGCAACTCTAACACTGAAGCTTTCTTT
CASSVGNSNTEAFF
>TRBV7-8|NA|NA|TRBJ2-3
TGTGCCAGCAGCTTAGGATTACTAGCCCCAAGGGCAGATACGCAGTATTTT
CASSLGLLAPRADTQYF
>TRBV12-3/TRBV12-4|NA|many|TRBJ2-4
TGTGCCAGCAGTTTCGACGGTACTCCCAAAAACATTAAGTACTTC
CASSFDGTPKNIKYF
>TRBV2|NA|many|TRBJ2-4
TGTGCCAGCAGTGAAGCGCGGGCAGGATCCAAAAACATTCAGTACTTC
CASSEARAGSKNIQYF
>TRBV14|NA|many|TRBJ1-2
TGTGCCAGCAGCCCCTTTGCTAACTATGGCTACACCTTC
CASSPFANYGYTF
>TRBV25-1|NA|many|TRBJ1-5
TGTGCCAGCAGTGCGACCCGGGACACTGTCCAGCATTTT
CASSATRDTVQHF
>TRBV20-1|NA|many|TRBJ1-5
TGCAGTGCTAGCCGAGGTATGGTTCGGGAACCCCAGCATTTT
CSASRGMVREPQHF
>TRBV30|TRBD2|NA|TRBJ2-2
TGTGCCTGGAGTGATGGTAGCGGGAGGGTGGACGGGGAGCTGTTTTTT
CAWSDGSGRVDGELFF
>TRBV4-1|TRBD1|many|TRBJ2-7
TGCGCCAGCAGCCAAGGGAACAGGGACAGGGCCCCTAATCTATACGAGCAGTACTTC
CASSQGNRDRAPNLYEQYF
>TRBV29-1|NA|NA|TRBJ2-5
TGCAGCGTCGAACGGAGGGCCGGGACCCAGTACTTC
CSVERRAGTQYF
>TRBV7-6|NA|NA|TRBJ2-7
TGTGCCAGCAGCTTATACCGGGCCGACGAGCAGTACTTC
CASSLYRADEQYF
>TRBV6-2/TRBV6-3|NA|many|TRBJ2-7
TGTGCCAGCAGTCTTACAGGGACCGGCGCCTACGAGCAGTACTTC
CASSLTGTGAYEQYF
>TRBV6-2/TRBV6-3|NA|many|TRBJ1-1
TGTGCCAGCAGTCCCACGGAAGAGAACACTGAAGCTTTCTTT
CASSPTEENTEAFF
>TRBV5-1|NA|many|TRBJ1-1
TGCGCCAGCAGCTTGGCCCCGGGCCTGAACACTGAAGCTTTCTTT
CASSLAPGLNTEAFF
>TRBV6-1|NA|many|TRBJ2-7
TGTGCCACCTACAGGGCCCCCTACGAGCAGTACTTC
CATYRAPYEQYF
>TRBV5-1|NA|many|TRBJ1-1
TGCGCCAGCAGCAGGACAGCTGACTACACTGAAGCTTTCTTT
CASSRTADYTEAFF
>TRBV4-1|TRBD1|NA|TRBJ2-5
TGCGCCAGCAGCCAAGATAGACAGGGCTCGAAGACCCAGTACTTC
CASSQDRQGSKTQYF
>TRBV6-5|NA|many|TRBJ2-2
TGTGCCAGCAGTTACCCTGGGGAAGTAAGGGAGCTGTTTTTT
CASSYPGEVRELFF
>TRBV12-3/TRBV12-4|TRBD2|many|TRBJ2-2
TGTGCCAGCAGTAGGAACCCGGGACTAGCGGCCCACACCGGGGAGCTGTTTTTT
CASSRNPGLAAHTGELFF
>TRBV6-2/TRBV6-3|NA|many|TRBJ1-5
TGTGCCAGCAGTTACTCTGGGCAGGGAGATCAGCCCCAGCATTTT
CASSYSGQGDQPQHF
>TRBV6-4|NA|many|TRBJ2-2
TGTGCCAGCACCAACGCCGGAGGGATGCACAGAGGAGGGACCGGGGAGCTGTTTTTT
CASTNAGGMHRGGTGELFF
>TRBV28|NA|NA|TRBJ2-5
TGTGCCAGCAGTTTTAGGGGACTCTACCTGGTGCTCCAAGAGACCCAGTACTTC
CASSFRGLYLVLQETQYF
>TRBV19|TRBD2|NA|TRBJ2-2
TGTGCCAGTAGTACACGACTAGCGGGAGAAAGTTTCGCCGGGGAGCTGTTTTTT
CASSTRLAGESFAGELFF
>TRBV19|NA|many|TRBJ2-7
TGTGCCAGTAGTATATTCGGCGGCGACTACGAGCAGTACTTC
CASSIFGGDYEQYF
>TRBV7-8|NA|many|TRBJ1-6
TGTGCCAGCAGCTGGAATTTGGGGTCGGATTCACCCCTCCACTTT
CASSWNLGSDSPLHF
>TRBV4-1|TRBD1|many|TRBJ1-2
TGCGCCAGCAGCCAAGATGGGACAGATGTCTATGGCTACACCTTC
CASSQDGTDVYGYTF
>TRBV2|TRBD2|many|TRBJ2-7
TGTGCCAGCAGTATTCTAGCGGCCTACGAGCAGTACTTC
CASSILAAYEQYF
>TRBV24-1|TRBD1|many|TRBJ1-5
TGTGCCACCAGTGAACGGGACAGGGCTTCTCAGCCCCAGCATTTT
CATSERDRASQPQHF
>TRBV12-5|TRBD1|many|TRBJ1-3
TGTGCTAGTGGTTTGGCCCCAGGGACAGTCTCTGGAAACACCATATATTTT
CASGLAPGTVSGNTIYF
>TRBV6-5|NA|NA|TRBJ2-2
TGTGCCAGCAGTTACTCACCAGGGAAAGGGACCGGGGAGCTGTTTTTT
CASSYSPGKGTGELFF
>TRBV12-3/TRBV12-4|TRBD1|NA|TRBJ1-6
TGTGCCAGCAGTTTTGGGACAGGCATCCTCCACTTT
CASSFGTGILHF
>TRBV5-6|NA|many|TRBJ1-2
TGTGCCAGCCGAAAGGGCGTCAGCTATGGCTACACCTTC
CASRKGVSYGYTF
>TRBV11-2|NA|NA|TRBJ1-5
TGTGCCAGCAGCTTCTCAGGGACACCTAGCAATCAGCCCCAGCATTTT
CASSFSGTPSNQPQHF
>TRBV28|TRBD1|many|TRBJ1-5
TGTGCCAGCAGACAGGGGCCGTCAGTAAATCAGCCCCAGCATTTT
CASRQGPSVNQPQHF
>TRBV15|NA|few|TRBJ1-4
TGTGCCACCAGCAGAGGGGGAGGTGAAAAACTGTTTTTT
CATSRGGGEKLFF